The TCR beta chain under discussion was sequenced for a study of T cells after posttransplantation cyclophosphamide. Study-wide results and limits: Tissue-infiltrating T cells from skin or gut overlapped little with blood T cells. Donor-recipient repertoire similarity was low at 1-2 months, rising over year one.

Libraries were prepared by immunoSEQ multiplex PCR; TCRdb keeps only in-frame clonotypes and omits some of them. Observed in the sample are around 35,000 clones, none of them singletons. This clone was recorded at least ten times. No antigen is known for it. On the day of bone marrow donation, the related graft donor provided peripheral blood. The CDR3 has 18 amino acids. CDR1 is SGHRS, CDR2 YFSETQ, per germline. Trimming removed 0 bases from V and 5 bases from J; junction bases left unmatched: 14. Sequenced sample: PBMCs. This chain uses TRBV5-1 with TRBJ2-7, with 10 bases matching TRBD2. The sequence came from a woman aged 45-60 years in good health and a related stem cell transplant donor. CDR3 DNA sequence: TGCGCCAGCAGCTTGGCCGCGGGACTAGCGTTGAGAGACAACGAGCAGTACTTC. Its protein is CASSLAAGLALRDNEQYF.